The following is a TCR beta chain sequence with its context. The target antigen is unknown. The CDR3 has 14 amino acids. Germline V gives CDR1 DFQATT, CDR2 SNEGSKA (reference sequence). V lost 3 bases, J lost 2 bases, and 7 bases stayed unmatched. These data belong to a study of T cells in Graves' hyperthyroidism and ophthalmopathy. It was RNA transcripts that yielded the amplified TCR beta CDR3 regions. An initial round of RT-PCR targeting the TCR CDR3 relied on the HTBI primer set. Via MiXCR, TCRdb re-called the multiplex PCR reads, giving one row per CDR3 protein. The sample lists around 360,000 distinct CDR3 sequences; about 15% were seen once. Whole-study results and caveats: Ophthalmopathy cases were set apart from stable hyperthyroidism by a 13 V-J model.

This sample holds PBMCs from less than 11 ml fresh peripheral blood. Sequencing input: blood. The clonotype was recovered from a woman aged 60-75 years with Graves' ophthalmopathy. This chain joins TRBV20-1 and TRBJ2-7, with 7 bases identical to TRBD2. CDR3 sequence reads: CSASGEGATYEQYF. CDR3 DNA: TGCAGTGCTAGTGGGGAGGGAGCTACCTACGAGCAGTACTTC.